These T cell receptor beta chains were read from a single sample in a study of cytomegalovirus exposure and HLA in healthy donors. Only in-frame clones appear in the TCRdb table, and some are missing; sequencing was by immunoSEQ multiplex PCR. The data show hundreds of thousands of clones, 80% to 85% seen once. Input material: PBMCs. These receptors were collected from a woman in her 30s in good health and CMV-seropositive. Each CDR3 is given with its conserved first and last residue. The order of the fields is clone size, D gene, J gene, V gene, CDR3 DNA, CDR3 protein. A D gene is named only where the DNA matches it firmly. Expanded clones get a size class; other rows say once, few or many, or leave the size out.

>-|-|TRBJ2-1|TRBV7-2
TGTGCCAGCAGCTTAGTGGTAGGATTCTACAATGAGCAGTTCTTC
CASSLVVGFYNEQFF
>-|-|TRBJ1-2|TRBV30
TGTGCCTGGAGTGTTGAACGGAGAGCTAACTATGGCTACACCTTC
CAWSVERRANYGYTF
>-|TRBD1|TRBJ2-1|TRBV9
TGTGCCAGCAGCTTAACCGGGACAGGGGACAATGAGCAGTTCTTC
CASSLTGTGDNEQFF
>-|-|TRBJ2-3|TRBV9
TGTGCCAGCAGCATTCAGGGTGATACGCAGTATTTT
CASSIQGDTQYF
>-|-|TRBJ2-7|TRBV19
TGTGCCAGTACCGCGGACGGATTCTCCTACGAGCAGTACTTC
CASTADGFSYEQYF
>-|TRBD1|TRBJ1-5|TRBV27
TGTGCCAGCAGGACGGTAGGACAGGGCAATCAGCCCCAGCATTTT
CASRTVGQGNQPQHF
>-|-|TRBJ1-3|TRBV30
TGTGCCTGGAGGGGGAAGGGACTAGTCGGAAACACCATATATTTT
CAWRGKGLVGNTIYF
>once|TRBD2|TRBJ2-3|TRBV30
TGTGCCTGGAGTGTATTTGGCGGGAGCTTGGATACGCAGTATTTT
CAWSVFGGSLDTQYF
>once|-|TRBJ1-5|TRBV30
TGTGCCTGGAGTGTACTGGGGGGAAGGAACCAGCCCCAGCATTTT
CAWSVLGGRNQPQHF
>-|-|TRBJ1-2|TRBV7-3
TGTGCCAGCAGCTTAGGGCGCGGGTATGGCTACACCTTC
CASSLGRGYGYTF
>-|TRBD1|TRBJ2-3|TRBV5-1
TGCGCCAGCAGCATACAGGGGTTCACAGATACGCAGTATTTT
CASSIQGFTDTQYF
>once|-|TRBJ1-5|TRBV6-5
TGTGCCAGCAGAGGACCTCCCAATCAGCCCCAGCATTTT
CASRGPPNQPQHF
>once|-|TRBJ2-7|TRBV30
TGTGCCTGGCACCCCCCCACTAGCTACGAGCAGTACTTC
CAWHPPTSYEQYF
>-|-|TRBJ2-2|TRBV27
TGTGCCAGCAGTTTATGGTACCCGAACACCGGGGAGCTGTTTTTT
CASSLWYPNTGELFF
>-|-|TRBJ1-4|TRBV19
TGTGCCAGTACTCCGGTGTTAAGAACTAATGAAAAACTGTTTTTT
CASTPVLRTNEKLFF
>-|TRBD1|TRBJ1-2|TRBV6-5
TGTGCCAGCAAGCGGGACAGTGATCATGGCTACACCTTC
CASKRDSDHGYTF
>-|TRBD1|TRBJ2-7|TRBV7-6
TGTGCCAGCAGCTTAGGGGACAGTTACGAGCAGTACTTC
CASSLGDSYEQYF
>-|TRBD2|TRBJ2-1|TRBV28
TGTGCCAGCAGTCGGACTAGCGGGAACGATGAGCAGTTCTTC
CASSRTSGNDEQFF
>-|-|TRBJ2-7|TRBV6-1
TGTGCCAGCAGTGAAATCGGCAGGGACGAGCAGTACTTC
CASSEIGRDEQYF
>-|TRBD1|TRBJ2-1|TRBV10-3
TGTGCCATCAGTACCGGGACAGGGGTAAACAATGAGCAGTTCTTC
CAISTGTGVNNEQFF
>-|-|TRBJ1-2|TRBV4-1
TGCGCCAGCAGCCAAGACCCCGGCTATGGCTACACCTTC
CASSQDPGYGYTF
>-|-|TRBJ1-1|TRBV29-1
TGCAGCGTTGACAGGCCCACCGAAGCTTTCTTT
CSVDRPTEAFF
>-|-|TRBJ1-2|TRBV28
TGTGCCAGCAGTTTAGGCCGTGAAGAAACCTTC
CASSLGREETF
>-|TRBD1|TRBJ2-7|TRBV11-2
TGTGCCAGCAGCTCACTCCGGGACAGGGTCTACGAGCAGTACTTC
CASSSLRDRVYEQYF
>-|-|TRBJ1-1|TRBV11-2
TGTGCCAGCAGTATGGGGAACACTGAAGCTTTCTTT
CASSMGNTEAFF
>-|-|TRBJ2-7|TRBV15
TGTGCCACCAGCTCCGAGGCCTACGAGCAGTACTTC
CATSSEAYEQYF
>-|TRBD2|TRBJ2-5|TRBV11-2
TGTGCCAGCAGCTTAGGGCCTAGCGGCAACCAAGAGACCCAGTACTTC
CASSLGPSGNQETQYF
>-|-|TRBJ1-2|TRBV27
TGTGCCAGCAGTTTAAGACCTGGGGATGGCTACACCTTC
CASSLRPGDGYTF